This record covers a single TCR beta chain. The specificity of this receptor is unknown. No base-level quality is on record; no much larger clone is a single base apart. This sample is part of a study of blood T cell repertoires in COVID-19 (TCRdb year 2020). Regarding the complete study: Collaborator samples came from the United States, Italy and Spain and covered acute and convalescent phases of COVID-19. The prospective study material was composed of cDNA or gDNA derived from T cells, B-cell-depleted T cells, or PBMCs. The dataset comprised deeply sampled blood TCRbeta repertoires from subjects exposed to, actively infected with, or recovered from COVID-19. The repertoires were made available in a free public database intended to serve as a resource for research on the immune response to SARS-CoV-2. The samples were drawn from the first 160 participants of the ongoing ImmuneRACE study and from 1,254 subjects provided by 6 global collaborators. Nearly every sample came with metadata listing a de-identified subject ID, COVID-19 status, age in years and sex. Where available, HLA class I and class II types were obtained from metadata supplied by the sample provider rather than from assay-based typing.

Summary of the overall study and its limitations: The amount of clinical and demographic metadata varied by source and participant and was provided uncurated.

V is reduced by 0 bases and J by 5 bases, leaving a spacing of 14 bases between them. According to the germline V gene (reference sequence), CDR1 reads MNHNY and CDR2 reads SVGAGI. From the cysteine up to the phenylalanine, the CDR3 has a length of 16 residues. Only the CDR3 DNA is retained, 48 bases long and in frame from the first base. Each collaborating institution followed its own protocols to collect whole blood in K2EDTA tubes. For TCRbeta analysis, collaborator samples were shipped as frozen whole blood, as isolated PBMCs, or as DNA extracted from either sample type. TCRbeta CDR3 regions were amplified from genomic DNA using the immunoSEQ Assay, a bias-controlled multiplex PCR. Concerning the study's data processing: The number of nucleated cells in each sample was estimated by amplification of reference gene primers within the assay. To quantify the absolute abundance of each unique TCRbeta CDR3 rearrangement, sequence reads were collapsed and filtered. For each sample, productive Simpson clonality was calculated as the square root of Simpson's diversity index across productive rearrangements. Drawn from immuneACCESS, this table holds only the in-frame rearrangements with V and J called that TCRdb kept. Clones are partly lost; checked studies trace under half to an unresolved V gene and leave the rest unexplained. V and J calls and clone size come straight from that table; D and trimming were deduced from the DNA. Present in this sample are 40,000 to 55,000 clones, 80% to 90% of which were seen just once. The biggest ten clones account for around a sixth of the sample.

Specimen: peripheral blood. The receptor was isolated from a man aged 65 to 79 with active COVID-19. The chain links TRBV6-6 with TRBJ2-1; possibly the D gene is TRBD2, per 5 matching bases. The CDR3 reads CASSYSIRAADNEQFF. The sequenced DNA: TGTGCCAGCAGTTACTCGATCAGAGCGGCGGACAATGAGCAGTTCTTC.